A selection of T cell receptor beta chains follows, all from one sample in a study of human T cells and chemical hapten exposure. TCRdb fed the RACE reads into MiXCR, producing one record per CDR3 protein. This table holds approximately 91,000 distinct CDR3 sequences, roughly 12% found once. The sample here was whole blood, taken in connection with sensitization to the hapten diphenylcyclopropenone (DPC). These receptors all come from a man in his late teens or twenties with alopecia areata. Some clones in this sample may be carry-over from other donors' samples. Each CDR3 is given without its conserved first and last residue.

J gene: TRBJ2-1; V gene: TRBV7-3; CDR3 protein: ASSPLAGSFYNEQF
J gene: TRBJ2-5; V gene: TRBV4-3; CDR3 protein: ASSQDAGEETQY
J gene: TRBJ1-1; V gene: TRBV14; CDR3 protein: ASSQEAERNTEAF
J gene: TRBJ1-6; V gene: TRBV5-4; CDR3 protein: ASSWGPLTSESPLH
J gene: TRBJ2-6; V gene: TRBV5-1; CDR3 protein: ASSSQLVGIVDVLT
J gene: TRBJ2-1; V gene: TRBV5-4; CDR3 protein: ASSYGAYNEQF
J gene: TRBJ2-2; V gene: TRBV4-1; CDR3 protein: ASSQGRAGRSGELF
J gene: TRBJ1-6; V gene: TRBV11-2; CDR3 protein: ASSLDFGDSYNSPLH
J gene: TRBJ1-2; V gene: TRBV28; CDR3 protein: ASSFSGDYGYT
J gene: TRBJ2-7; V gene: TRBV5-3; CDR3 protein: ARSFDRDSYEQY
J gene: TRBJ1-1; V gene: TRBV7-6; CDR3 protein: ASSPNKGSEAF
J gene: TRBJ1-1; V gene: TRBV19; CDR3 protein: ASRYRNTEAF
J gene: TRBJ2-5; V gene: TRBV7-8; CDR3 protein: ASTRGRGHETQY
J gene: TRBJ1-1; V gene: TRBV6-2/TRBV6-3; CDR3 protein: ASSPARVMNTEAF
J gene: TRBJ1-2; V gene: TRBV12-3/TRBV12-4; CDR3 protein: ASGSVNYGYT
J gene: TRBJ1-2; V gene: TRBV6-4; CDR3 protein: ASSDSEQGHYGYT
J gene: TRBJ2-1; V gene: TRBV9; CDR3 protein: ASSSGVDQEQF
J gene: TRBJ2-1; V gene: TRBV4-1; CDR3 protein: ASSPTETPYNEQF
J gene: TRBJ1-1; V gene: TRBV18; CDR3 protein: ASSLNRGNTEAF
J gene: TRBJ2-3; V gene: TRBV7-2; CDR3 protein: ASKPGQGASDTQY
J gene: TRBJ1-5; V gene: TRBV20-1; CDR3 protein: SARVGVTSNQPQH
J gene: TRBJ1-3; V gene: TRBV7-9; CDR3 protein: ASRPGTFGNTIY
J gene: TRBJ1-2; V gene: TRBV12-3/TRBV12-4; CDR3 protein: ASSLREGSAGYT
J gene: TRBJ2-2; V gene: TRBV12-3/TRBV12-4; CDR3 protein: ASSRGDTGELF
J gene: TRBJ2-3; V gene: TRBV18; CDR3 protein: ASSPMAGTGITDTQY
J gene: TRBJ2-2; V gene: TRBV10-3; CDR3 protein: AISESGELF
J gene: TRBJ2-7; V gene: TRBV28; CDR3 protein: ASSSQGAGYEQY
J gene: TRBJ2-3; V gene: TRBV12-2; CDR3 protein: ASRLAESTDTQY
J gene: TRBJ2-1; V gene: TRBV2; CDR3 protein: ASRLYNEQF
J gene: TRBJ2-7; V gene: TRBV12-3/TRBV12-4; CDR3 protein: ASRMEYSSYEQY
J gene: TRBJ2-7; V gene: TRBV28; CDR3 protein: ASSWVSGHEQY
J gene: TRBJ2-5; V gene: TRBV5-1; CDR3 protein: ASSLGVEQETQY
J gene: TRBJ1-6; V gene: TRBV3-1; CDR3 protein: ASSLPGSPLH
J gene: TRBJ1-5; V gene: TRBV20-1; CDR3 protein: SASPGGGNQPQH
J gene: TRBJ2-5; V gene: TRBV10-1; CDR3 protein: ASSSGARQDQETQY
J gene: TRBJ2-5; V gene: TRBV6-5; CDR3 protein: ASSYSGSQETQY
J gene: TRBJ2-3; V gene: TRBV11-2; CDR3 protein: ASSLVGNTQY